This T cell receptor beta chain was captured by sequencing in a study of monozygotic twins with inflammatory bowel disease. Notes on the study in general: Healthy co-twins showed greater TCRbeta diversity (inverse Simpson) than IBD patients.

TCRdb re-called the 5' RACE reads; every CDR3 protein appears as one record, without DNA. The sample data list 400,000 to 500,000 distinct CDR3 sequences. Comments on this clonotype: Antigen specificity is unknown.

Germline V gene data show CDR1 as SSHAT and CDR2 as FNYEAQ (reference sequence). The CDR3 runs to 15 residues. The sequenced sample was blood. This sequence originates from a human donor with ulcerative colitis or Crohn's disease, or a healthy co-twin of an affected twin (not recorded which). The V call is TRBV7-7, the J call TRBJ2-2; checking the TCRdb D call of TRBD1 is not possible without DNA. CDR3 amino acids: CASSLGQGNTGELFF.